This T cell receptor (beta chain) appears in the sequencing data of a study of identifying expanded T cells in peripheral blood. TCRdb's copy holds only in-frame clones and misses some; the assay was immunoSEQ multiplex PCR. The table has tens of thousands of clones, approximately 90% seen once. Sequenced sample: blood. The TCR originated in a person between 18 and 70 years old in good health.

The CDR3 bases are TGTGCCAGCAGTTCTACGGGTAGGCTCAACTATGGCTACACCTTC. This gives the protein CASSSTGRLNYGYTF. The chain links TRBV2 to TRBJ1-2, with unresolved D. The CDR3 contains 15 residues. Germline values: CDR1 SNHLY, CDR2 FYNNEI. Deletions cut 5 bases from V and 2 bases from J, with 15 bases between.